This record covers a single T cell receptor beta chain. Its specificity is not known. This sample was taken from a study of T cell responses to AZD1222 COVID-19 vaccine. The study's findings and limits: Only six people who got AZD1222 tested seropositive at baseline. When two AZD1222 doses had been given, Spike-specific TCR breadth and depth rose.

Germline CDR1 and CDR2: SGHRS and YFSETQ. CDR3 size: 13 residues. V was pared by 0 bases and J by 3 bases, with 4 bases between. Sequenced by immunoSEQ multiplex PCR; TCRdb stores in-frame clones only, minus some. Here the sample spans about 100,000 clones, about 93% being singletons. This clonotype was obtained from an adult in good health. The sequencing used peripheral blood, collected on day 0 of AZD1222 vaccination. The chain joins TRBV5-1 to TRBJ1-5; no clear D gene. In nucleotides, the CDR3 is TGCGCCAGCAGCTTGGACTACAATCAGCCCCAGCATTTT. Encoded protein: CASSLDYNQPQHF.